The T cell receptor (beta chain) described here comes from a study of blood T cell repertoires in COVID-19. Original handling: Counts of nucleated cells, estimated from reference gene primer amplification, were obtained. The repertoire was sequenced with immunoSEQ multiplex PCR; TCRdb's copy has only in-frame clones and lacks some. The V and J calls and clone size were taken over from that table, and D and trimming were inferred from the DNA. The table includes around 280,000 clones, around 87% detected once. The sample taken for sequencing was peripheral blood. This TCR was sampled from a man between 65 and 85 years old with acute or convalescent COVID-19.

The DNA for the CDR3 is TGCAGTGCTAGTACTAGAAAAATCCAAGAGACCCAGTACTTC. Protein sequence: CSASTRKIQETQYF. The J gene is TRBJ2-5, the V gene TRBV20-1; D might be TRBD2 (5 bases). The V and J ends lost 3 bases and 1 base respectively, with 12 bases between them. The germline V gene encodes CDR1 DFQATT and CDR2 SNEGSKA (reference sequence). The CDR3 covers 14 residues.